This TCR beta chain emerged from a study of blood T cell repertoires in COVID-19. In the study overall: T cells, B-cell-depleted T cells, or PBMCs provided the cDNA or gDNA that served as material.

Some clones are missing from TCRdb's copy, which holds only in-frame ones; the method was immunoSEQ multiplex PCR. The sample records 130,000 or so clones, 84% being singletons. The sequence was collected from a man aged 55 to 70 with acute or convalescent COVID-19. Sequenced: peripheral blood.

CDR3: CASSLLDNSPLHF. The CDR3 DNA reads TGTGCCAGCAGCTTATTAGATAATTCACCCCTCCACTTT. This chain uses TRBV5-4 with TRBJ1-6; D not certain. The V gene's germline CDR1 is SGHNT and CDR2 YYREEE (reference sequence). V shed 2 bases and J shed 5 bases, with 5 bases lying between them. This CDR3 spans 13 amino acids. Drawing the rest from reference TRBV5-4 and TRBJ1-6, the complete variable domain is ETGVTQSPTHLIKTRGQQVTLRCSSQSGHNTVSWYQQALGQGPQFIFQYYREEENGRGNFPPRFSGLQFPNYSSELNVNALELDDSALYLCASSLLDNSPLHFGNGTRLTVT.